This T cell receptor beta chain appears in the sequencing data of a study of cytomegalovirus exposure and HLA in healthy donors. The PCR was carried out with 60 Vbeta primers and 13 Jbeta primers. Some clones are missing from TCRdb's copy, which holds only in-frame ones; the method was immunoSEQ multiplex PCR. The table has some 130,000 clones, over 75% seen once; the top ten hold approximately 4.3%. The V end lost 0 bases, the J end lost 0 bases, and 12 bases lay between the germline ends. This CDR3 has 16 amino acids. CDR1 and CDR2 from the germline V gene are MGHRA and YSYEKL. The receptor comes from a man in his thirties or forties in good health. The sample taken for sequencing was PBMCs. The rearrangement uses TRBV4-1 and TRBJ2-7; the D gene is possibly TRBD1 (5 bases). The CDR3 DNA sequence: TGCGCCAGCAGCCAAGAAGCAGGGCGCCTCTCCTACGAGCAGTACTTC. Protein product: CASSQEAGRLSYEQYF.